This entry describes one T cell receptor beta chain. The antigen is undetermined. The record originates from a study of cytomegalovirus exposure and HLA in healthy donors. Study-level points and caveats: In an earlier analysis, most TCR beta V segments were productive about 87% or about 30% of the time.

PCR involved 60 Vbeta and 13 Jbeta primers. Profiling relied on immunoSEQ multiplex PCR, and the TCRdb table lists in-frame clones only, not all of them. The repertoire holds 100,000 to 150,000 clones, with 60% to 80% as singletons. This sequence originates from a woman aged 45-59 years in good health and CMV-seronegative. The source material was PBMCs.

The CDR3 spells CAWSKTRTGLHTEAFF. CDR3 coding DNA: TGTGCCTGGAGTAAAACCAGGACAGGTCTACACACTGAAGCTTTCTTT. The chain is built from TRBV30 and TRBJ1-1; 7 nucleotides align to TRBD1. This CDR3 is 16 amino acids long. Germline V gene data show CDR1 as GTSNPN and CDR2 as SVGIG (reference sequence). The J segment lost 3 bases and the V segment lost 2 bases, leaving 12 bases of the junction unmatched. Based on the CDR3 plus reference TRBV30 and TRBJ1-1, the full variable domain is SQTIHQWPATLVQPVGSPLSLECTVEGTSNPNLYWYRQAAGRGLQLLFYSVGIGQISSEVPQNLSASRPQDRQFILSSKKLLLSDSGFYLCAWSKTRTGLHTEAFFGQGTRLTVV.